This T cell receptor (beta chain) came from a study of blood T cells in healthy people across ages. For the second PCR, which ran for about 7 to 11 cycles, a sample-barcoded 5' primer and a J-beta primer mix were used. TCRdb recomputed calls from the 5' RACE reads with MiXCR, one row per CDR3 protein. In the table there are roughly 680,000 distinct CDR3 sequences, 52% of which are singletons. The V end lost 4 bases, the J end lost 0 bases, and 12 bases lay between the germline ends. The CDR3 runs to 15 residues. Germline CDR1 and CDR2: LGHDT and YNNKEL (reference sequence). There are a few counts of this clonotype.

The receptor comes from an elderly woman in good health. The J gene is TRBJ1-1, the V gene TRBV3-1; D is perhaps TRBD1 (6 bases). Source material: blood. The CDR3 DNA follows: TGTGCCAGCAGCCTACAGGGAGGGATGAACACTGAAGCTTTCTTT. It yields the protein CASSLQGGMNTEAFF.